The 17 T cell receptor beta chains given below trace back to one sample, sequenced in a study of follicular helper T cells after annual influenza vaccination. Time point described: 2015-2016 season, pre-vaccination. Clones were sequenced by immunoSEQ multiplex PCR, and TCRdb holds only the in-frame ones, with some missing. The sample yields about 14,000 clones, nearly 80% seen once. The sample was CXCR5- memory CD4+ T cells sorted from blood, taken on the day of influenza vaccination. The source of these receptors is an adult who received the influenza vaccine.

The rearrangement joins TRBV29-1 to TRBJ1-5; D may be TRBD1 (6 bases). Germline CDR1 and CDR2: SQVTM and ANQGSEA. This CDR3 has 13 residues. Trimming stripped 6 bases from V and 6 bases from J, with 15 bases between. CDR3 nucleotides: TGCAGCGTGACCACAGGGTTGGGTCAGCCCCAGCATTTT. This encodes CSVTTGLGQPQHF.

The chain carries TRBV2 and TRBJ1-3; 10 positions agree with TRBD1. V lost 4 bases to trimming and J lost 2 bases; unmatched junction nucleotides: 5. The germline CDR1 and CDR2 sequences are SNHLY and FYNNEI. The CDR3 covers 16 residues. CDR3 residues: CASSAAGTGAGNTIYF. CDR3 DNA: TGTGCCAGCAGTGCCGCCGGGACAGGGGCTGGAAACACCATATATTTT. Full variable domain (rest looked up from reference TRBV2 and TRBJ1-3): EPEVTQTPSHQVTQMGQEVILRCVPISNHLYFYWYRQILGQKVEFLVSFYNNEISEKSEIFDDQFSVERPDGSNFTLKIRSTKLEDSAMYFCASSAAGTGAGNTIYFGEGSWLTVV.

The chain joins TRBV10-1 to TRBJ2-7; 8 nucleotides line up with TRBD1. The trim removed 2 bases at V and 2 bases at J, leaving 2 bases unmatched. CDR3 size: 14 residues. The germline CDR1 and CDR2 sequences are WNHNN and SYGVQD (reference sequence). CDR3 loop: CASSEGQGPYEQYF. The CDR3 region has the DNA TGCGCCAGCAGTGAGGGACAGGGTCCCTACGAGCAGTACTTC.

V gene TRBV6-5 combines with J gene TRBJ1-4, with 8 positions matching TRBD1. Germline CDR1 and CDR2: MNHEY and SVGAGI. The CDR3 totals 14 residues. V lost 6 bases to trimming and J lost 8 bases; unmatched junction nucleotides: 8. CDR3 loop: CASRRRGLREKLFF. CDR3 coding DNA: TGTGCCAGCAGACGCAGGGGGCTAAGGGAAAAACTGTTTTTT.

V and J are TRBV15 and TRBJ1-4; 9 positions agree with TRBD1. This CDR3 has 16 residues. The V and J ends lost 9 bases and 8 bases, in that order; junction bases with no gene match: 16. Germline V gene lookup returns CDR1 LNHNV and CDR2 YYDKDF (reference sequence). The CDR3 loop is CATHSGTGMGKEKLFF. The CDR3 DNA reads TGTGCCACGCACTCCGGGACAGGGATGGGAAAAGAAAAACTGTTTTTT.

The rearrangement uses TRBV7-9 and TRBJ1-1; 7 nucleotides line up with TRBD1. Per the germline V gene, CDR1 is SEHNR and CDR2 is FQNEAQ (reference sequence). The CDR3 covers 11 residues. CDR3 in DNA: TGTCTGGGGACAGCCAACACTGAAGCTTTCTTT. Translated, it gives CLGTANTEAFF.

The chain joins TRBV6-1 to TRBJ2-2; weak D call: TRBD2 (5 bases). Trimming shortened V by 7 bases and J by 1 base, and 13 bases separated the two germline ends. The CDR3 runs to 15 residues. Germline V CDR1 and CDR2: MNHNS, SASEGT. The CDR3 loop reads CASKTGNLNTGELFF. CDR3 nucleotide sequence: TGTGCCAGCAAGACCGGGAACCTGAACACCGGGGAGCTGTTTTTT.

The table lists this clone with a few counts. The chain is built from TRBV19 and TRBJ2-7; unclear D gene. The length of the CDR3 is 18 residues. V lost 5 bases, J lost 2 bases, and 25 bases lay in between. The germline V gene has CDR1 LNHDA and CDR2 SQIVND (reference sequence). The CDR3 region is CASSATPFNKAVPYEQYF. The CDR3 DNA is TGTGCCAGTAGTGCGACCCCTTTCAATAAAGCCGTACCCTACGAGCAGTACTTC.

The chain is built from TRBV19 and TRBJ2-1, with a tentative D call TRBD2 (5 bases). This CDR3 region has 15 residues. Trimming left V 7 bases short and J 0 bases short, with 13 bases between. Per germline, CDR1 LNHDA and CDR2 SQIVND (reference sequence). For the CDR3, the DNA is TGTGCCAGTAAATCAGCGGCTATCTCCTACAATGAGCAGTTCTTC. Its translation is CASKSAAISYNEQFF.

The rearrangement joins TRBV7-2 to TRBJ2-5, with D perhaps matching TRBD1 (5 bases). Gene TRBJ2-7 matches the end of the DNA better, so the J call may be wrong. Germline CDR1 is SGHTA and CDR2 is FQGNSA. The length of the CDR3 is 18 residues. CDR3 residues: CASSPRRKGFEPTYEQYF. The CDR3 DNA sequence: TGTGCCAGCAGCCCGCGCCGTAAGGGGTTCGAACCCACCTACGAGCAGTACTTC.

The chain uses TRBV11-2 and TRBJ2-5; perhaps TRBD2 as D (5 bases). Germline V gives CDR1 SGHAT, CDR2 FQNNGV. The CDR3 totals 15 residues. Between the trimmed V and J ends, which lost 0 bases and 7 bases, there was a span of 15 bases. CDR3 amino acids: CASSLDPGPGGTQYF. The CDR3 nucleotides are TGTGCCAGCAGCTTAGATCCTGGCCCAGGAGGGACCCAGTACTTC.

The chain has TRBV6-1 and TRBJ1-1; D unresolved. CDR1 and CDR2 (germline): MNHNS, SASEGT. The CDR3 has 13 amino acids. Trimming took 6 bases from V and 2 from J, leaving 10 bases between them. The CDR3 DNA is TGTGCCAGCAGAGAACAGACAAACACTGAAGCTTTCTTT. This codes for CASREQTNTEAFF.

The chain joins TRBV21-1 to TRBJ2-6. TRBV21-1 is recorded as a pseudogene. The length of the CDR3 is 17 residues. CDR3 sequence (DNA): TGTGCCAGCAGCATTAGAGGGGCAGGATGCGGGGCCAACGTCCTGACTTTC. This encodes CASSIRGAGCGANVLTF.

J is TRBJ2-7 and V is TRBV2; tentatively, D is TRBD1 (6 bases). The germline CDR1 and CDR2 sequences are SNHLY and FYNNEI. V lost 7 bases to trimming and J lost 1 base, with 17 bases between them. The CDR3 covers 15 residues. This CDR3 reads CASKWDTRGSYEQYF. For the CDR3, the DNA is TGTGCCAGCAAATGGGACACAAGGGGATCCTACGAGCAGTACTTC.

CDR3 sequence: CASSPGGRSYNEQFF. The CDR3 DNA is TGTGCCAGCTCACCAGGGGGCCGCTCCTACAATGAGCAGTTCTTC. V is TRBV18 and J is TRBJ2-1, with D perhaps matching TRBD1 (6 bases). Germline V gene sequence: CDR1 KGHSH, CDR2 LQKENI. This CDR3 region has 15 residues. V lost 2 bases and J lost 0, with 8 bases in between.

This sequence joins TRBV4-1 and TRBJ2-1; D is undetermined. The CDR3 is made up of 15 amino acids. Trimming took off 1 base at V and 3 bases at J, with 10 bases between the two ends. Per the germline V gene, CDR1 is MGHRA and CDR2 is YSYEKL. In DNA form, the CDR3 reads TGCGCCAGCAGCCAAGTGGGCAGGAACTACAATGAGCAGTTCTTC. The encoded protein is CASSQVGRNYNEQFF.

DNA for the CDR3: TGTGCCAGCAGCCACCCGGGAGGTTATAGGGGGCGGAACACTGAAGCTTTCTTT. This gives the protein CASSHPGGYRGRNTEAFF. V is TRBV7-2 and J is TRBJ1-1; 7 positions agree with TRBD1. From germline, CDR1 is SGHTA and CDR2 FQGNSA. V shed 5 bases and J 1 base; nucleotides not matched to a gene: 16. The CDR3 is made up of 18 amino acids. Supplemented by reference TRBV7-2 and TRBJ1-1, the full variable domain reads GAGVSQSPSNKVTEKGKDVELRCDPISGHTALYWYRQSLGQGLEFLIYFQGNSAPDKSGLPSDRFSAERTGGSVSTLTIQRTQQEDSAVYLCASSHPGGYRGRNTEAFFGQGTRLTVV.